The present TCR beta chain was sequenced within a study of shared clonotypes between healthy human individuals (dated by TCRdb to 2020 to 2022). Turning to the overall study: The cohort included three men and a couple of women between 18 and 49 years of age. To increase sequencing depth and limit assay-specific biases, different laboratories used diverse techniques to prepare libraries and sequence TCR repertoires. For each donor, CD4 naive and CD4 memory were each run on three plates, CD8 naive on two plates, and CD8 memory on one plate. To estimate repertoire size and how much clonotype sharing occurs between individuals, the study deeply sequenced the blood TCR repertoires of roughly 5 healthy adults. Each donor's leukapheresis produced roughly between roughly 0.94 and 9.5 billion PBMCs.

Using the deep immunoSEQ assay, multiplex PCR amplified TCR CDR3 regions from genomic DNA. Extracted genomic DNA from each cell subset was spread evenly across all wells of several immunoSEQ 96-well plates, with each plate serving as a replicate. For sorted subsets, each replicate PCR was loaded with roughly 190 ng genomic DNA, equivalent to 25,000 to 30,000 T cell genomes. The purified libraries were quantified using a Qubit 3.0 fluorometer, sized with a Bioanalyzer 2100, and then quantified again using the KAPA Library Quantification kit. Every immunoSEQ 96-well plate was sequenced on a dedicated single-read 150-cycle Illumina NextSeq 550 flow cell. Regarding the original processing steps: The immunoSEQ output contained only junctional sequences without quality scores, so filtering could not match that applied to full-length reads. To assign V/J genes and CDR3, sequences were annotated against IMGT germline references using PyIR, a Python wrapper for IgBLAST v1.9. Reads were removed for weak V/J assignments (E-value above 1e-6), missing CDR3, stop codons, out-of-frame junctions, or ambiguous translated residues. A V3J clonotype was defined by an identical inferred V gene, J gene, and CDR3 amino acid sequence. The percentage overlap between two repertoires was calculated by dividing the number of shared unique clonotypes by the size of the smaller repertoire. Richness of each repertoire was evaluated using RTK rarefaction, the Chao1 estimator, and Recon v2.1 estimates of unobserved clonotypes. OLGA was used to compute generation probabilities for all TCRbeta clonotypes that the gDNA method yielded from several donors. In TCRdb, the immuneACCESS table is reduced to in-frame sequences with V and J assigned. These tables do not hold every clone; where another copy was compared, an unresolved V gene accounts for under half, and the others remain unexplained. V, J and clone size derive from that table, while D and trimming were established from the DNA sequence. In this sample the table shows about 1,500,000 clones, around 97% of which occur a single time. The top ten hold roughly 1.2% of the sample.

Paper-wide results and their limitations: Pairwise subsampling led to the expectation that sequencing depth would affect the degree of clonotype sharing among donors. Only blood was sampled, and tissue TCR repertoires likely differ from those in blood. When a handful of donors were compared, the shared fraction of clonotypes was approximately 5% for naive CD4, 3% to 4% for naive CD8, 2.3% for memory CD4, and 0.4% for memory CD8. Clonotypes shared by all four sorted-subset donors showed higher generation probabilities than non-shared clonotypes. Even with the large sequencing depth, rarefaction of the sorted-subset datasets indicated that sequencing was incomplete. Because the study included only a small number of donors, the genetic and exposure-history diversity represented was limited. Naive subsets generally had larger estimated clonotype richness than memory subsets did.

The donors were healthy, HIV-negative adults with no recently reported acute infections or vaccinations. Only Caucasian adults living in Nashville, Tennessee, USA were represented among the donors. CD4+ T cells were enriched through magnetic negative selection, after which naive cells were positively selected on CD45RA and the remaining negative fraction served as the memory subset. After blood collection by leukapheresis, PBMCs were isolated using Ficoll-Histopaque density gradient centrifugation and then cryopreserved in the vapor phase of liquid nitrogen. Analytical flow cytometry was used to check the purity and quantity of each magnetically sorted T cell population. Genomic DNA was isolated from every sorted fraction and measured by UV absorbance on a Nanodrop 2000c. With respect to this clone: Its specific antigen is unknown. No base-level quality is on record; no much larger clone is a single base apart. Other nucleotide sequences in the sample specify the same CDR3.

The germline V gene supplies CDR1 KGHSH and CDR2 LQKENI. The CDR3, cysteine through phenylalanine, is 14 amino acids long. Just the 42-base CDR3 DNA is kept, in frame starting at base 1. Germline trimming: 1 base from V, 5 bases from J; junction bases outside gene matches: 5. This receptor was identified in a man between 25 and 39 years old in good health. The chain is made from TRBV18 and TRBJ2-7; 7 bases in the junction line up with TRBD1. Material: naive CD4+ T cells sorted from blood. The label giving this sample's cell subset or site can be read as: CD45RA+ positively selected. The DNA sequence is TGTGCCAGCTCACCACTTGCAGGGGGTGACGAGCAGTACTTC. Its product reads: CASSPLAGGDEQYF.